A selection of T cell receptor beta chains follows, all from one sample in a study of cytomegalovirus exposure and HLA in healthy donors. TCRdb keeps only in-frame clones here, not all; method: immunoSEQ multiplex PCR. The data show tens of thousands of clones, about 96% seen once. What was sequenced was PBMCs. These receptors all come from a man aged 18 to 29 in good health and CMV-seropositive. The CDR3 runs from the conserved cysteine through the conserved F or W. Each record gives: clone size, D gene, V gene, J gene, CDR3 DNA, CDR3 protein. D genes are given only for firm matches. Rows may omit the clone size; those that give it use once, few, many or a size class.

once	TRBD1	TRBV7-6	TRBJ2-1	TGTGCCAGCAGCTCCGGGACAGCTACCTACAATGAGCAGTTCTTC	CASSSGTATYNEQFF
-	TRBD2	TRBV10-3	TRBJ2-7	TGTGCCATCAACCCTAGCGGGAGATCCTACGAGCAGTACTTC	CAINPSGRSYEQYF
-	TRBD1	TRBV27	TRBJ2-1	TGTGCCAGCAGGCCCGGGACAGGGTACAATGAGCAGTTCTTC	CASRPGTGYNEQFF
-	-	TRBV19	TRBJ1-5	TGTGCCAGTAGTCCAGACGCAGGGAATCAGCCCCAGCATTTT	CASSPDAGNQPQHF
-	TRBD1	TRBV5-4	TRBJ1-2	TGTGCCAGCAGCTCTCCCGGGACAGGGAAGGGTGGCTACACCTTC	CASSSPGTGKGGYTF
-	TRBD1	TRBV6-6	TRBJ1-2	TGTGCCAGCAGTTACCAGTCGACAGGGAGCTATGGCTACACCTTC	CASSYQSTGSYGYTF
-	TRBD2	TRBV5-4	TRBJ2-7	TGTGCCAGCAGCTCGACCCCTAGCGGCGAGCAGTACTTC	CASSSTPSGEQYF
-	TRBD1	TRBV5-6	TRBJ1-5	TGTGCCAGCATGGCAGGGGGCGTCAATCAGCCCCAGCATTTT	CASMAGGVNQPQHF
-	-	TRBV6-5	TRBJ2-7	TGTGCCAGCAGTCCGTGGGGAGAGAGCTACGAGCAGTACTTC	CASSPWGESYEQYF
-	TRBD2	TRBV14	TRBJ2-5	TGTGCCAGCAGCCAACTCGGGACTAGCGGAAAAGAGACCCAGTACTTC	CASSQLGTSGKETQYF
-	TRBD2	TRBV10-1	TRBJ2-1	TGCGCCAGCAGTGATACGGCGGGAGCGGATGAGCAGTTCTTC	CASSDTAGADEQFF
-	-	TRBV18	TRBJ1-3	TGTGCCAGCTCACCAGGGACACCACGGAACACCATATATTTT	CASSPGTPRNTIYF
-	-	TRBV7-6	TRBJ2-1	TGTGCCAGCAGCTTAGGTCCCGGGGGTTATTCCTACAATGAGCAGTTCTTC	CASSLGPGGYSYNEQFF
-	TRBD1	TRBV19	TRBJ2-7	TGTGCCAGTAGTGTCCGGGACAGAGTATCCTACGAGCAGTACTTC	CASSVRDRVSYEQYF
-	TRBD2	TRBV19	TRBJ2-7	TGTGCCAGTAGCCGGGACACTATAGCGGGAGAATACGAGCAGTACTTC	CASSRDTIAGEYEQYF
-	TRBD1	TRBV19	TRBJ2-3	TGTGCCAGTAGTTCCGGACAGGGGAAGCAGTATTTT	CASSSGQGKQYF
once	TRBD1	TRBV6-4	TRBJ2-3	TGTGCCAGCAGTGACAGACAGGGGAGCACAGATACGCAGTATTTT	CASSDRQGSTDTQYF
once	-	TRBV7-3	TRBJ2-1	TGTGCCAGCAGCCTAGGTACGAGTGAGCAGTTCTTC	CASSLGTSEQFF
once	TRBD1	TRBV5-1	TRBJ1-2	TGCGCCAGCAGGACAGGGTCGGCTTATGGCTACACCTTC	CASRTGSAYGYTF
-	-	TRBV6-1	TRBJ2-7	TGTGCCAGCTTAAGGGGCAGGGGGGCAGAGCAGTACTTC	CASLRGRGAEQYF
few	-	TRBV28	TRBJ1-5	TGTGCCAGCCGCCTACGGGGGGGGAGGCCCCAGCATTTT	CASRLRGGRPQHF
-	TRBD1	TRBV4-1	TRBJ1-3	TGCGCCAGCAGCCAACCGGGACAGGGGGCTGGAAACACCATATATTTT	CASSQPGQGAGNTIYF
-	-	TRBV9	TRBJ2-5	TGTGCCAGCAGCGTAGCCGGGTCGGAGACCCAGTACTTC	CASSVAGSETQYF
-	-	TRBV30	TRBJ2-2	TGTGCCTGGAGTGTTTTTCTATTTACCCCCCGGCAGGGTGGGACCGGGGAGCTGTTTTTT	CAWSVFLFTPRQGGTGELFF
-	-	TRBV11-2	TRBJ1-5	TGTGCCAGCAGCTTAGAATCTGAGGGCAGAGAGGATCAGCCCCAGCATTTT	CASSLESEGREDQPQHF
-	-	TRBV7-9	TRBJ2-3	TGTGCCAGCAGCGGATACGGGACTCTTAGCACAGATACGCAGTATTTT	CASSGYGTLSTDTQYF
-	TRBD2	TRBV27	TRBJ2-7	TGTGCCAGCAGAGCGGGACTAGCGAGTGTCGAGCAGTACTTC	CASRAGLASVEQYF
-	-	TRBV2	TRBJ2-1	TGTGCCAGCAGTGCCGGGGTAGCCGATGAGCAGTTCTTC	CASSAGVADEQFF
-	-	TRBV15	TRBJ2-7	TGTGCCACCAGTTCGGTAAGGAGCTACGAGCAGTACTTC	CATSSVRSYEQYF
few	TRBD2	TRBV4-1	TRBJ2-1	TGCGCCAGCAGCCAACCAGCGGGGGGGGATGAGCAGTTCTTC	CASSQPAGGDEQFF
-	-	TRBV5-6	TRBJ1-5	TGTGCCAGCAGCTTAGAGTCGGCCCCCGGGCAGCCCCAGCATTTT	CASSLESAPGQPQHF
-	-	TRBV11-1	TRBJ2-1	TGTGCCAGCAGCTTAGCGCTGGGGAGCTCCTACAATGAGCAGTTCTTC	CASSLALGSSYNEQFF
-	-	TRBV18	TRBJ1-1	TGTGCCAGCTCACCTGAGCTCCCTGAAGCTTTCTTT	CASSPELPEAFF
-	TRBD1	TRBV4-1	TRBJ2-2	TGCGCCAGCAGCCAAAAGGAGACAGGGGGCACCGGGGAGCTGTTTTTT	CASSQKETGGTGELFF
-	-	TRBV19	TRBJ1-5	TGTGCCAGTGGGGGGAATCAGCCCCAGCATTTT	CASGGNQPQHF